These 17 T cell receptor beta chains share one sample of origin, sequenced in a study of OX40 agonist ivuxolimab in advanced cancers. Sequencing was performed with immunoSEQ multiplex PCR; in TCRdb, only in-frame clones are kept and a portion is missing. The sample records some 79,000 clones, 92% being singletons. The sequenced sample was CD4+ or CD8+ T cells sorted from blood, obtained in a trial of the OX40 agonist ivuxolimab. The receptors originated from an adult with an advanced solid tumor such as melanoma, head and neck, liver or kidney cancer.

The chain employs TRBV6-6 and TRBJ2-7; the D gene is possibly TRBD1 (6 bases). The V and J ends lost 6 bases and 2 bases respectively, with 17 bases between them. This CDR3 is 15 amino acids long. Germline CDR1 reads MNHNY; CDR2 reads SVGAGI (reference sequence). The CDR3 region has the DNA TGTGCCAGCAGCTACGATCGACAGGATACCTACGAGCAGTACTTC. Translation gives CASSYDRQDTYEQYF.

The chain employs TRBV5-4 and TRBJ2-7; D is uncertain. The V end was cut by 0 bases, the J end by 2 bases, with 15 bases between. Germline V gene lookup returns CDR1 SGHNT and CDR2 YYREEE (reference sequence). This CDR3 is built from 16 residues. In nucleotides, the CDR3 is TGTGCCAGCAGCTTGGGCTCCCGACCAACCACCTACGAGCAGTACTTC. Translated: CASSLGSRPTTYEQYF.

The V call is TRBV6-5, the J call TRBJ1-2; 12 bases fit TRBD1. Germline loops: CDR1 MNHEY, CDR2 SVGAGI. V shed 10 bases, J shed 2 bases, and the junction held 8 bases outside the gene matches. The CDR3 consists of 15 residues. The CDR3 is CATEAGQGANYGYTF. DNA of the CDR3: TGTGCCACTGAGGCGGGACAGGGGGCGAACTATGGCTACACCTTC.

The V and J genes are TRBV29-1 and TRBJ2-5; D may match TRBD1 or TRBD2 (5 bases each). This CDR3 is built from 11 residues. Deletions cut 7 bases from V and 4 bases from J, with 10 bases between. The V gene's germline CDR1 is SQVTM and CDR2 ANQGSEA. The DNA for the CDR3 is TGCAGCGCTCCGGGACCAGAGACCCAGTACTTC. Amino acid sequence: CSAPGPETQYF.

The chain has TRBV21-1 and TRBJ2-1; the table's D gene call, TRBD1, was not cross checked with the DNA. TRBV21-1 is a documented pseudogene. The length of the CDR3 is 17 residues. CDR3 sequence: CASRKKVQSKVNNEQFF. CDR3 in DNA: TGTGCCAGCAGAAAAAAAGTACAGTCTAAAGTTAACAATGAGCAGTTCTTC.

J is TRBJ2-2 and V is TRBV9, with no clear D. Germline V gene sequence: CDR1 SGDLS, CDR2 YYNGEE. The germline V and J ends were trimmed by 4 bases and 7 bases, with 14 bases remaining between them. The CDR3 consists of 14 residues. The CDR3 spells CASSPQNGVGELFF. CDR3 DNA sequence: TGTGCCAGCAGCCCTCAGAACGGTGTCGGGGAGCTGTTTTTT.

This chain links TRBV6-5 with TRBJ2-1, with TRBD2 matching over 8 bases. The trim removed 0 bases at V and 10 bases at J, leaving 8 bases unmatched. From germline, CDR1 is MNHEY and CDR2 SVGAGI. The CDR3 loop spans 15 amino acids. The DNA for the CDR3 is TGTGCCAGCAGTTACTCGGGGACTAGTGTAAGGGAGCAGTTCTTC. It is translated as CASSYSGTSVREQFF.

This sequence joins TRBV10-2 and TRBJ2-1; TRBD1 matches at 8 bases. Germline V CDR1 and CDR2: WSHSY, SAAADI. This CDR3 spans 11 amino acids. Losses at the gene ends were 5 bases for V and 12 bases for J; bases not matched to a gene: 3. The CDR3 DNA follows: TGCGCCAGCAGTCCCGACAGGGGGCAGTTCTTC. Residues: CASSPDRGQFF.

The chain carries TRBV5-1 and TRBJ2-7; 14 bases map to TRBD2. The V segment lost 1 base and the J segment 7 bases; nucleotides outside the gene matches: 7. CDR1 and CDR2 (germline): SGHRS, YFSETQ. This CDR3 comprises 16 residues. The CDR3 is CASSLPGTSGSGEQYF. CDR3 DNA sequence: TGCGCCAGCAGCTTGCCAGGGACTAGCGGGAGTGGAGAGCAGTACTTC.

Only one count was recorded for this clone. This rearrangement joins TRBV2 to TRBJ2-1, with 11 bases lining up with TRBD2. The CDR3 has 16 residues. The junction had 5 bases not matched to a gene; V was cut back by 6 bases and J by 1 base. Germline V gene sequence: CDR1 SNHLY, CDR2 FYNNEI. The CDR3 nucleotides read TGTGCCAGCAGACCACTAGCGGGGGTATCCTACAATGAGCAGTTCTTC. As protein: CASRPLAGVSYNEQFF.

V and J are TRBV5-6 and TRBJ2-3; 14 bases agree with TRBD2. The CDR3 contains 19 residues. V trimming: 1 base; J trimming: 6 bases; junction bases outside the gene matches: 13. Germline CDR1 is SGHDT and CDR2 is YYEEEE. The chain's CDR3 is CASSLRVITRTSGRDTQYF. As DNA, the CDR3 is TGTGCCAGCAGCTTGCGGGTAATTACCCGGACTAGCGGGAGGGATACGCAGTATTTT.

The rearrangement uses TRBV4-2 and TRBJ1-3; perhaps TRBD1 as D (5 bases). The CDR3 has 17 amino acids. Germline values: CDR1 LGHNA, CDR2 YNFKEQ. Trimming removed 0 bases from V and 2 bases from J, with 14 bases in between. The CDR3: CASSQDSNGGAGNTIYF. In DNA, the CDR3 is TGTGCCAGCAGCCAAGATAGTAATGGGGGAGCTGGAAACACCATATATTTT.

J is TRBJ2-7 and V is TRBV5-1; the match to TRBD2 covers 11 bases. The junction had 8 bases not matched to a gene; V was cut back by 3 bases and J by 6 bases. Germline V gene lookup returns CDR1 SGHRS and CDR2 YFSETQ. The length of the CDR3 is 15 residues. CDR3 in DNA: TGCGCCAGCAGCTCGTTAGCGGGAGGGCCCTCCGAGCAGTACTTC. It encodes CASSSLAGGPSEQYF.

This chain connects TRBV6-1 to TRBJ2-5, with D possibly matching TRBD1 (6 bases). CDR1 is MNHNS and CDR2 is SASEGT in the germline V gene. V was trimmed by 3 bases and J by 2 bases, leaving 7 bases between them. The CDR3 covers 13 residues. CDR3 amino acids: CASSEGAQETQYF. DNA of the CDR3: TGTGCCAGCAGTGAGGGGGCGCAAGAGACCCAGTACTTC.

This chain connects TRBV6-5 to TRBJ1-1; the D gene is possibly TRBD1 (5 bases). CDR3 length: 11 residues. In germline, CDR1 is MNHEY, CDR2 SVGAGI. In DNA, the CDR3 is TGTGCTAGTAGGTGGGGGGCTGAAGCTTTCTTT. Translated: CASRWGAEAFF.

This clone was counted once. This rearrangement joins TRBV10-3 to TRBJ2-6; 7 bases line up with TRBD1. The V segment lost 4 bases and the J segment 0 bases; nucleotides outside the gene matches: 6. The CDR3 sequence is 17 residues long. Germline-derived CDR1 and CDR2 are ENHRY and SYGVKD. The CDR3 DNA sequence: TGTGCCATCAGTGGATCGACAGGGCGCTCTGGGGCCAACGTCCTGACTTTC. Its translation: CAISGSTGRSGANVLTF.

The V gene is TRBV2, the J gene TRBJ2-7, with TRBD1 matching 10 bases. This CDR3 is 14 amino acids long. In germline, CDR1 is SNHLY, CDR2 FYNNEI. J gave up 4 bases and V 6 bases, and 6 bases lay outside the gene matches. DNA for the CDR3: TGTGCCAGCAGGGCGGGACAGGGGTTGTACGAGCAGTACTTC. Translation: CASRAGQGLYEQYF.